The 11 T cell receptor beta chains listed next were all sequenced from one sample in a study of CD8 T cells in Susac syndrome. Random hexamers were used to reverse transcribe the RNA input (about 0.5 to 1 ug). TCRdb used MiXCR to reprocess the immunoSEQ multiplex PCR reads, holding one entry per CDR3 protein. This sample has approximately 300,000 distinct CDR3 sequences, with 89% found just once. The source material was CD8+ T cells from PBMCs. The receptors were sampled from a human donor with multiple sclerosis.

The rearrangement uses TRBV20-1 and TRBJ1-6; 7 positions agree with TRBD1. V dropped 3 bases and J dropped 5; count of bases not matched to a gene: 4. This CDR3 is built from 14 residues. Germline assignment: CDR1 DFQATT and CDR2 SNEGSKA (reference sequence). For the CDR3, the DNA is TGCAGTGCTAGGGAAGGACAGGATAATTCACCCCTCCACTTT. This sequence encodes CSAREGQDNSPLHF.

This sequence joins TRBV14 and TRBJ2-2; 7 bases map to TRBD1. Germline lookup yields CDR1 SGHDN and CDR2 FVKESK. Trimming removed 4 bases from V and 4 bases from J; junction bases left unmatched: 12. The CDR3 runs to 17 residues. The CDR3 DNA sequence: TGTGCCAGCAGCCTACGCGACAGGGTACCGGGCACCGGGGAGCTGTTTTTT. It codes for CASSLRDRVPGTGELFF.

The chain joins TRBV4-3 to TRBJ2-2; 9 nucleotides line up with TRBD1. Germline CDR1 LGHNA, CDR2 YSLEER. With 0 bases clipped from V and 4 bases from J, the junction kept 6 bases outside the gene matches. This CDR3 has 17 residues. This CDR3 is CASSQEQGAYGTGELFF. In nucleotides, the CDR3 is TGCGCCAGCAGCCAAGAACAGGGGGCGTACGGCACCGGGGAGCTGTTTTTT.

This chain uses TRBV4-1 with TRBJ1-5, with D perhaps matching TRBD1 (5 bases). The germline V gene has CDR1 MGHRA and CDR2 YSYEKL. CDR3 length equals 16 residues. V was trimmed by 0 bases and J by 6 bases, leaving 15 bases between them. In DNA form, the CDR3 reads TGCGCCAGCAGCCAAGATCTTCTGGGGGGAGGTCAGCCCCAGCATTTT. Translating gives CASSQDLLGGGQPQHF.

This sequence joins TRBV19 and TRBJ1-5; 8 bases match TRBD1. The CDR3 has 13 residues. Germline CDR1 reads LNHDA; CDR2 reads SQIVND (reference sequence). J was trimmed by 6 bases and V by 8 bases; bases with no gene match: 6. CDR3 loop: CASQQGEAQPQHF. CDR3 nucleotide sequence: TGTGCCAGTCAACAGGGGGAGGCTCAGCCCCAGCATTTT.

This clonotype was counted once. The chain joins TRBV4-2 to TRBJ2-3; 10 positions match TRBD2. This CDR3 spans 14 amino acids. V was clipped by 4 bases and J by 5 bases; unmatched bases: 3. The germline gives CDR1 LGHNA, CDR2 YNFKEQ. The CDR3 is CASSPSGGIDTQYF. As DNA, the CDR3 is TGTGCCAGCAGCCCTAGCGGGGGTATAGATACGCAGTATTTT.

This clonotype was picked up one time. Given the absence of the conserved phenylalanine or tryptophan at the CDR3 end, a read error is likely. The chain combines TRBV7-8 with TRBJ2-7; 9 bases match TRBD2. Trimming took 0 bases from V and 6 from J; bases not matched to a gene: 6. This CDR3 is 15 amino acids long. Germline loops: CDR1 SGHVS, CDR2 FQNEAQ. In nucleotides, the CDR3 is TGTGCCAGCAGCTTAGCGCGTAGCGGGGGAAGCGAGCAGTACTCC. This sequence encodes CASSLARSGGSEQYS.

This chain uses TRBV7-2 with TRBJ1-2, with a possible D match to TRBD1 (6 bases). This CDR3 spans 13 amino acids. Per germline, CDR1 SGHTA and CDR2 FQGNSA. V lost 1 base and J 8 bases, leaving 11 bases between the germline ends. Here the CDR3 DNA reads TGTGCCAGCAGCTTAGGCAGGGGAGACGGCTACACCTTC. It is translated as CASSLGRGDGYTF.

The CDR3 DNA reads TGTGCCAGCAGCCGGACAGGGGAAGCGTACAATGAGCAGTTCTTC. Translation gives CASSRTGEAYNEQFF. The chain links TRBV6-1 to TRBJ2-1; 9 bases are shared with TRBD1. Germline-derived CDR1 and CDR2 are MNHNS and SASEGT. This CDR3 is built from 15 residues. V lost 6 bases, J lost 4 bases, and 7 bases stayed unmatched.

CDR3 amino acids: CASRWDSQETQYF. The CDR3 nucleotides read TGTGCCAGCAGATGGGACAGCCAAGAGACCCAGTACTTC. V and J are TRBV2 and TRBJ2-5; 7 bases agree with TRBD1. This CDR3 comprises 13 residues. J was trimmed by 1 base and V by 6 bases; bases with no gene match: 2. Germline lookup yields CDR1 SNHLY and CDR2 FYNNEI.

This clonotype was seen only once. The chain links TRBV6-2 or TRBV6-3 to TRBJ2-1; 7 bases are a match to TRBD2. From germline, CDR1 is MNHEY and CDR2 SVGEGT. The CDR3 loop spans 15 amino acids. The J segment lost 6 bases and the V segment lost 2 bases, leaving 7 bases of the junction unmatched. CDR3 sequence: CASSYEASGPNEQFF. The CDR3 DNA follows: TGTGCCAGCAGTTACGAGGCTAGCGGACCCAATGAGCAGTTCTTC.